What follows is one T cell receptor (beta chain) and its context. Its antigen is unidentified. Primers included in the PCR were 60 Vbeta and 13 Jbeta primers. Sequenced by immunoSEQ multiplex PCR; TCRdb stores in-frame clones only, minus some. The data hold some 98,000 clones, with roughly 76% observed a single time. This sample was included in a study of cytomegalovirus exposure and HLA in healthy donors. General study results and limits: Reports indicated that the classifier achieved high specificity and sensitivity in diagnosing cytomegalovirus status. An analysis done earlier found most TCR beta V segments productive about 87% or about 30% of the time. Indistinguishability led to the exclusion of some V segments, TRBV6-2 and TRBV6-3 included.

The CDR3 runs 17 residues. V lost 3 bases and J lost 0, with 15 bases in between. Germline CDR1 and CDR2: KGHSH and LQKENI. Source material: PBMCs. V and J are TRBV18 and TRBJ1-5; a weak D match, TRBD1 (5 bases). The TCR was taken from a man between 35 and 55 years old in good health and CMV-seronegative. CDR3: CASSPSGGIYSNQPQHF. The CDR3 nucleotides are TGTGCCAGCTCACCTAGCGGGGGGATCTATAGCAATCAGCCCCAGCATTTT.